The 9 T cell receptor beta chains in this list originate from one sample, sequenced in a study of regulatory T cells in long-lasting Graves disease. Time point: persistent/refractory GD, antithyroid drugs over 5 years with positive TRAb. From PBMCs, RNA was extracted and then used to make the TCR library. iRepertoire HTBI primers and Arm-PCR of CDR3 regions built TCR beta libraries. TCRdb reprocessed the multiplex PCR reads via MiXCR and lists one record per CDR3 protein. The table shows about 290,000 distinct CDR3 sequences, with 22% occurring only once. This specimen was peripheral blood mononuclear cells (PBMCs), taken when the disease was refractory, from a patient treated with antithyroid drugs. The receptors shown here come from a female donor with Graves disease.

This clonotype was recorded at least ten times. The V call is TRBV20-1, the J call TRBJ1-2; TRBD1 aligns across 9 bases. With V trimmed by 5 bases and J by 6 bases, 4 bases remained unmatched. This CDR3 has 12 residues. Germline CDR1 reads DFQATT; CDR2 reads SNEGSKA (reference sequence). The CDR3 bases are TGCAGTGCTCTGACAGGGGGGGATGGCTACACCTTC. Its translation is CSALTGGDGYTF.

This clonotype was observed at least ten times. The chain employs TRBV28 and TRBJ1-3; D possibly corresponds to TRBD1 (5 bases). Trimming stripped 10 bases from V and 1 base from J, with 8 bases between. The germline CDR1 and CDR2 sequences are MDHEN and SYDVKM. CDR3 size: 12 residues. The CDR3 is CATGGSGNTIYF. The DNA for the CDR3 is TGTGCCACGGGGGGGTCTGGAAACACCATATATTTT. Combining the CDR3 with reference TRBV28 and TRBJ1-3 gives the whole variable domain DVKVTQSSRYLVKRTGEKVFLECVQDMDHENMFWYRQDPGLGLRLIYFSYDVKMKEKGDIPEGYSVSREKKERFSLILESASTNQTSMYLCATGGSGNTIYFGEGSWLTVV.

Many counts were recorded for this clonotype. V and J are TRBV2 and TRBJ2-2; TRBD2 matches at 9 bases. The CDR3 is made up of 16 amino acids. Germline values: CDR1 SNHLY, CDR2 FYNNEI. V was pared by 7 bases and J by 4 bases, with 10 bases of the junction left unmatched. The CDR3 DNA is TGTGCCAGCAAACAGAATAGCGGGAGATTCACCGGGGAGCTGTTTTTT. Its protein is CASKQNSGRFTGELFF.

The rearrangement links TRBV15 to TRBJ1-3, with 10 bases aligning to TRBD1. From germline, CDR1 is LNHNV and CDR2 YYDKDF (reference sequence). CDR3 size: 14 residues. Losses at the gene ends were 4 bases for V and 5 bases for J; bases not matched to a gene: 2. Here the CDR3 DNA reads TGTGCCACCAGCAAGGACAGGGGGAGAAACACCATATATTTT. Translating it yields CATSKDRGRNTIYF.

The sample holds many counts of this clonotype. The CDR3 DNA sequence: TGTGCCAGCGGTTGGAACACCGGGGAGCTGTTTTTT. It yields the protein CASGWNTGELFF. The chain carries TRBV2 and TRBJ2-2; D is unclear. V lost 8 bases to trimming and J lost 1 base, with 5 bases between them. This CDR3 region has 12 residues. CDR1 is SNHLY, CDR2 FYNNEI, per germline.

This clonotype was seen repeatedly, ten times or more. The chain combines TRBV6-1 with TRBJ1-2; possible D gene TRBD1, 6 bases. The CDR3 is made up of 15 amino acids. V shed 5 bases and J shed 4 bases, with 17 bases lying between them. Germline CDR1 and CDR2: MNHNS and SASEGT. The CDR3 region is CASSPKTGAAYGYTF. The CDR3 DNA reads TGTGCCAGCAGTCCGAAGACAGGAGCCGCCTATGGCTACACCTTC.

This clonotype was seen more than once but under ten times. The rearrangement uses TRBV7-6 and TRBJ2-2; 9 nucleotides agree with TRBD1. CDR1 SGHVS and CDR2 FNYEAQ come from the germline V gene. V lost 5 bases, J lost 2 bases, and 9 bases stayed unmatched. The CDR3 has 17 amino acids. CDR3 loop: CASSQGQGIRNTGELFF. The CDR3 bases are TGTGCCAGCAGCCAAGGACAGGGGATTAGAAACACCGGGGAGCTGTTTTTT.

This rearrangement joins TRBV7-2 to TRBJ2-7; D remains unclear. From germline, CDR1 is SGHTA and CDR2 FQGNSA. This CDR3 comprises 15 residues. Trimming took off 1 base at V and 7 bases at J, with 17 bases between the two ends. CDR3 protein: CASSLDLRRAREQYF. The CDR3 bases are TGTGCCAGCAGCTTAGACTTGAGAAGGGCGCGGGAGCAGTACTTC.

This clonotype appeared many times. The rearrangement uses TRBV18 and TRBJ2-5; the D is unclear. V shed 0 bases and J shed 2 bases, with 7 bases lying between them. The CDR3 extends over 14 amino acids. Germline lookup yields CDR1 KGHSH and CDR2 LQKENI. The CDR3 reads CASSPPGDQETQYF. CDR3 nucleotides: TGTGCCAGCTCACCACCGGGCGATCAAGAGACCCAGTACTTC.